The 13 T cell receptor beta chains below were found in one sample sequenced in a study of beta chain features in type 1 diabetes. TCRB transcripts that were expressed got sequenced, as all of the isolated RNA had been reverse transcribed. Repertoires were generated with immunoSEQ multiplex PCR, while TCRdb's copy carries only in-frame clones and drops some. The sample records roughly 330,000 clones, roughly 12% being singletons. These receptors lack a known antigen. General observations from the study: Across all four CD4+ subsets, people with type 1 diabetes showed modestly shorter TCRB CDR3s.

The sample was naive CD4+ T cells from blood. The receptors originated from a woman aged 18-29 years with type 1 diabetes.

In this sample, this clone turned up once. V usage is TRBV27 and J usage is TRBJ2-7; tentative D call: TRBD1 (6 bases). The V gene's germline CDR1 is MNHEY and CDR2 SMNVEV (reference sequence). The V and J ends lost 2 bases and 3 bases respectively, with 11 bases between them. The length of the CDR3 is 14 residues. Written as DNA, the CDR3 is TGTGCCAGCAGTTTACATCAGGGGTTCTACGAGCAGTACTTC. Residues: CASSLHQGFYEQYF.

This clone was found a few times. This chain connects TRBV15 to TRBJ1-1, with 8 bases fitting TRBD1. Per germline, CDR1 LNHNV and CDR2 YYDKDF (reference sequence). This CDR3 has 16 residues. The trim removed 0 bases at V and 1 base at J, leaving 4 bases unmatched. The CDR3 nucleotides are TGTGCCACCAGCAGAGATCTGGGGACAGGGAACACTGAAGCTTTCTTT. It translates to CATSRDLGTGNTEAFF.

This clone was observed a handful of times. The genes are TRBV11-2 and TRBJ2-7; D possibly corresponds to TRBD2 (6 bases). The CDR3 extends over 14 amino acids. Trimming removed 3 bases from V and 7 bases from J, with 16 bases in between. Looked up from germline, CDR1 is SGHAT and CDR2 is FQNNGV. The CDR3: CASSLAPGTQEQYV. The CDR3 bases are TGTGCCAGCAGCTTGGCCCCCGGGACTCAAGAGCAGTACGTC.

The chain employs TRBV6-5 and TRBJ2-2; tentative D call: TRBD1 (5 bases). This CDR3 is 13 amino acids long. Germline CDR1 and CDR2: MNHEY and SVGAGI. V lost 4 bases to trimming and J lost 6 bases, with 9 bases between them. CDR3 DNA sequence: TGTGCCAGCAGTTCTAGGGGTCCCGGGGAGCTGTTTTTT. Amino acid sequence: CASSSRGPGELFF.

The sample holds a few counts of this clone. The chain is built from TRBV7-9 and TRBJ1-1; the D is unclear. Per the germline V gene, CDR1 is SEHNR and CDR2 is FQNEAQ (reference sequence). Trimming removed 4 bases at V and 1 base at J, with 16 bases between. This CDR3 region has 16 residues. The CDR3 reads CASSSNPHRGNTEAFF. In DNA, the CDR3 is TGTGCCAGCAGCTCGAACCCCCACCGGGGGAACACTGAAGCTTTCTTT. The entire variable domain, with the rest obtained from reference TRBV7-9 and TRBJ1-1, is as follows: DTGVSQNPRHKITKRGQNVTFRCDPISEHNRLYWYRQTLGQGPEFLTYFQNEAQLEKSRLLSDRFSAERPKGSFSTLEIQRTEQGDSAMYLCASSSNPHRGNTEAFFGQGTRLTVV.

The CDR3 nucleotides read TGTGCCTCCCCGGTGACTTCTTACTATGGCTACACCTTC. Its protein product is CASPVTSYYGYTF. The rearrangement joins TRBV30 to TRBJ1-2, with unresolved D. Germline assignment: CDR1 GTSNPN and CDR2 SVGIG (reference sequence). The CDR3 consists of 13 residues. V gave up 7 bases and J gave up 3 bases, with 15 bases separating them.

There are a few counts of this clone. The J gene is TRBJ1-1, the V gene TRBV14, with no clear D. Trimming took 0 bases from V and 1 from J, leaving 6 bases between them. Germline V CDR1 and CDR2: SGHDN, FVKESK. This CDR3 comprises 14 residues. The CDR3 nucleotides read TGTGCCAGCAGCCAAGAGGGCCCGAACACTGAAGCTTTCTTT. It specifies CASSQEGPNTEAFF. The variable domain in full, completed from reference TRBV14 and TRBJ1-1, reads EAGVTQFPSHSVIEKGQTVTLRCDPISGHDNLYWYRRVMGKEIKFLLHFVKESKQDESGMPNNRFLAERTGGTYSTLKVQPAELEDSGVYFCASSQEGPNTEAFFGQGTRLTVV.

This clone showed up just a few times. This rearrangement joins TRBV15 to TRBJ2-1; TRBD2 matches at 10 bases. This CDR3 comprises 16 residues. V gave up 5 bases and J gave up 0 bases; unmatched junction bases: 4. Germline V gene data show CDR1 as LNHNV and CDR2 as YYDKDF (reference sequence). CDR3: CATSGPSGSSYNEQFF. In nucleotides, the CDR3 is TGTGCCACCAGCGGTCCTAGCGGGAGCTCCTACAATGAGCAGTTCTTC. The whole variable domain, remainder taken from reference TRBV15 and TRBJ2-1, is DAMVIQNPRYQVTQFGKPVTLSCSQTLNHNVMYWYQQKSSQAPKLLFHYYDKDFNNEADTPDNFQSRRPNTSFCFLDIRSPGLGDTAMYLCATSGPSGSSYNEQFFGPGTRLTVL.

Turning to this clone: In the same sample, other DNA sequences code for this CDR3. The chain employs TRBV7-9 and TRBJ2-5, with 7 bases lining up with TRBD1. The germline V gene encodes CDR1 SEHNR and CDR2 FQNEAQ (reference sequence). The CDR3 sequence is 14 residues long. V dropped 1 base and J dropped 4; count of bases not matched to a gene: 3. The CDR3 nucleotides are TGTGCCAGCAGCTTAGGGGCAGGGGGAGAGACCCAGTACTTC. Protein: CASSLGAGGETQYF.

This clone was observed a few times. The chain recombines TRBV30 with TRBJ1-5; D remains unclear. V gave up 2 bases and J gave up 8 bases, with 16 bases separating them. Germline V gene sequence: CDR1 GTSNPN, CDR2 SVGIG (reference sequence). The CDR3 spans 14 residues. The CDR3 DNA follows: TGTGCCTGGAGTCGGTCCCAGGTTTTCGAGCCCCAGCATTTT. Its translation: CAWSRSQVFEPQHF.

This clone was counted between two and nine times. This chain's CDR3 is CSVEITGYLRGTQYF. CDR3 coding DNA: TGCAGCGTTGAGATAACAGGTTATCTGCGGGGGACCCAGTACTTC. The V call is TRBV29-1, the J call TRBJ2-5; a weak D match, TRBD2 (6 bases). The CDR3 length is 15 residues. CDR1 is SQVTM, CDR2 ANQGSEA, per germline. V shed 3 bases and J shed 7 bases, with 21 bases lying between them.

The rearrangement uses TRBV27 and TRBJ2-1; 12 nucleotides align to TRBD2. Losses at the gene ends were 6 bases for V and 9 bases for J; bases not matched to a gene: 9. This CDR3 is 15 amino acids long. From germline, CDR1 is MNHEY and CDR2 SMNVEV (reference sequence). Here the CDR3 DNA reads TGTGCCAGCAGCCCTAGCGGGAGGGGGGGAGGTGAGCAGTTCTTC. As protein: CASSPSGRGGGEQFF.

A few counts support this clone. Different DNA sequences within this sample yield the same CDR3. The genes are TRBV5-4 and TRBJ1-2, with 8 nucleotides matching TRBD1. This CDR3 region has 13 residues. Germline CDR1 is SGHNT and CDR2 is YYREEE (reference sequence). Germline trimming cut 3 bases from V and 5 bases from J; bases unmatched to any gene: 3. In DNA, the CDR3 is TGTGCCAGCAGCTCGGACAGGGATTATGGCTACACCTTC. Translated, it gives CASSSDRDYGYTF.